This T cell receptor (beta chain) was found in a study of blood T cell repertoires in COVID-19. Study details: Spain, Italy and the United States supplied samples that represented acute and convalescent COVID-19. T cells, B-cell-depleted T cells, or PBMCs supplied cDNA or gDNA.

Germline V gene sequence: CDR1 LNHDA, CDR2 SQIVND (reference sequence). CDR3 length equals 15 residues. V gave up 9 bases and J gave up 1 base, with 18 bases separating them. Using immunoSEQ multiplex PCR, the repertoire was profiled, and TCRdb retains in-frame clones only, with some absent. The sample lists about 250,000 clones, about four fifths occurring once. Sequenced sample: peripheral blood. This TCR was sampled from a man older than 75 with acute or convalescent COVID-19. The gene calls are TRBV19 and TRBJ1-1; TRBD1 is a possible D gene (6 bases). In DNA form, the CDR3 reads TGTGCCAGCGTTTTACAGGGCTTGAGGAACACTGAAGCTTTCTTT. It encodes CASVLQGLRNTEAFF. Using reference TRBV19 and TRBJ1-1 for the parts outside the CDR3, the full variable domain is DGGITQSPKYLFRKEGQNVTLSCEQNLNHDAMYWYRQDPGQGLRLIYYSQIVNDFQKGDIAEGYSVSREKKESFPLTVTSAQKNPTAFYLCASVLQGLRNTEAFFGQGTRLTVV.